A selection of T cell receptor beta chains follows, all from one sample in a study. One entry per CDR3 protein results from TCRdb running MiXCR on the 5' RACE reads. The table lists approximately 40,000 distinct CDR3 sequences, approximately 22% of them singletons, with about 4% in the top ten. The material sequenced was Tregs sorted from blood. Every receptor here comes from a female donor with breast cancer. The CDR3 runs from the conserved cysteine through the conserved F or W. A D gene is named only where the DNA matches it firmly. Rows may omit the clone size; those that give it use once, few, many or a size class.

d_gene | abundance | j_gene | v_gene | CDR3aa | CDR3nt
TRBD1 | - | TRBJ2-1 | TRBV5-1 | CASSSGTAHNEQFF | TGCGCCAGCAGCTCGGGGACAGCCCACAATGAGCAGTTCTTC
- | few | TRBJ2-6 | TRBV5-6 | CASSLPRVSGANVLTF | TGTGCCAGCAGCTTGCCCCGGGTTTCTGGGGCCAACGTCCTGACTTTC
- | - | TRBJ1-1 | TRBV12-3/TRBV12-4 | CASNLGINTEAFF | TGTGCCAGCAACCTCGGCATCAACACTGAAGCTTTCTTT
TRBD2 | few | TRBJ2-1 | TRBV5-5 | CASSPGTSGSWNEQFF | TGTGCCAGCAGCCCGGGGACTAGCGGGAGTTGGAATGAGCAGTTCTTC
TRBD1 | few | TRBJ1-3 | TRBV10-3 | CAISGPGQGSGNTIYF | TGTGCCATCAGTGGGCCGGGACAGGGATCTGGAAACACCATATATTTT
- | - | TRBJ1-1 | TRBV6-1 | CASSEAGDLRPFF | TGTGCCAGCAGTGAAGCGGGGGACTTACGACCTTTCTTT
- | - | TRBJ2-7 | TRBV7-9 | CASSSEGYEQYF | TGTGCCAGCAGCTCTGAGGGCTACGAGCAGTACTTC
- | - | TRBJ2-3 | TRBV6-5 | CASSYTPTTDTQYF | TGTGCCAGCAGTTACACACCTACCACAGATACGCAGTATTTT
- | few | TRBJ2-7 | TRBV5-1 | CASSPGTPDEQYF | TGCGCCAGCAGCCCGGGTACCCCCGACGAGCAGTACTTC
- | few | TRBJ2-2 | TRBV7-9 | CASSFPGHPTNTGELFF | TGTGCCAGCAGCTTCCCGGGACACCCAACGAACACCGGGGAGCTGTTTTTT
- | once | TRBJ1-5 | TRBV6-1 | CASSGGGFFRPQHF | TGTGCCAGCAGTGGGGGGGGATTTTTTCGACCCCAGCATTTT
- | few | TRBJ2-7 | TRBV2 | CASSVGPSYEQYF | TGTGCCAGCAGTGTGGGTCCTTCCTACGAGCAGTACTTC
- | - | TRBJ1-1 | TRBV20-1 | CSARAPGWGTEAFF | TGCAGTGCTAGAGCGCCAGGGTGGGGCACTGAAGCTTTCTTT
- | - | TRBJ1-1 | TRBV9 | CASSRGYGNTEAFF | TGTGCCAGCAGCCGGGGGTACGGGAACACTGAAGCTTTCTTT
- | many | TRBJ1-2 | TRBV6-1 | CASIRTANYGYTF | TGTGCCAGCATTCGGACGGCGAACTATGGCTACACCTTC
TRBD2 | few | TRBJ2-1 | TRBV11-3 | CASSFTSGPYNEQFF | TGTGCCAGCAGCTTTACTAGCGGGCCATACAATGAGCAGTTCTTC
- | many | TRBJ2-7 | TRBV6-5 | CASSFADSSYEQYF | TGTGCCAGCAGTTTCGCGGATTCCTCCTACGAGCAGTACTTC
- | - | TRBJ2-1 | TRBV24-1 | CATSDLEGSSYNEQFF | TGTGCCACCAGTGATTTGGAGGGGAGCTCCTACAATGAGCAGTTCTTC
TRBD1 | many | TRBJ2-6 | TRBV10-3 | CAISGQGAGANVLTF | TGTGCCATCAGCGGACAGGGGGCCGGGGCCAACGTCCTGACTTTC
- | many | TRBJ2-1 | TRBV20-1 | CSARDYGGQSSYNEQFF | TGCAGTGCTAGGGACTATGGGGGCCAGAGCTCCTACAATGAGCAGTTCTTC
- | - | TRBJ1-5 | TRBV20-1 | CSARDRRGAGQPQHF | TGCAGTGCTAGAGATCGGAGAGGGGCAGGGCAGCCCCAGCATTTT
- | - | TRBJ2-3 | TRBV12-5 | CASGWGWTDTQYF | TGTGCTAGTGGCTGGGGCTGGACAGATACGCAGTATTTT
- | few | TRBJ2-7 | TRBV27 | CASSLSGSLGVEQYF | TGTGCCAGCAGTTTATCGGGGAGCCTGGGGGTCGAGCAGTACTTC
TRBD2 | - | TRBJ2-1 | TRBV30 | CAWSLSGRYPSYNEQFF | TGTGCCTGGAGTTTAAGCGGGAGATATCCCTCCTACAATGAGCAGTTCTTC
- | few | TRBJ1-2 | TRBV5-4 | CASSLSTVNYGYTF | TGTGCCAGCAGCTTGTCTACAGTCAACTATGGCTACACCTTC
TRBD2 | many | TRBJ2-1 | TRBV3-1 | CASSPGSPSGRAPYNEQFF | TGTGCCAGCAGCCCCGGTTCTCCCAGCGGGAGGGCTCCGTACAATGAGCAGTTCTTC
- | - | TRBJ2-3 | TRBV5-3 | CARSQRTTYTDTQYF | TGTGCCAGAAGCCAAAGGACTACCTACACAGATACGCAGTATTTT
- | many | TRBJ1-1 | TRBV5-1 | CASSPSRVNTEAFF | TGCGCCAGCAGCCCCTCACGGGTGAACACTGAAGCTTTCTTT
- | - | TRBJ2-7 | TRBV30 | CAWSVSRRSREQYF | TGTGCCTGGAGTGTATCCCGACGAAGTCGAGAGCAGTACTTC
TRBD2 | - | TRBJ2-3 | TRBV4-2 | CASSQPRPGLAVSTDTQYF | TGTGCCAGCAGCCAACCCCGACCGGGACTAGCGGTTAGCACAGATACGCAGTATTTT
- | - | TRBJ2-5 | TRBV4-1 | CASSQGRVPLETQYF | TGCGCCAGCAGCCAAGGGCGGGTTCCGTTAGAGACCCAGTACTTC
- | - | TRBJ1-5 | TRBV12-3/TRBV12-4 | CASSLMGEGQPQHF | TGTGCCAGCAGTTTGATGGGGGAGGGTCAGCCCCAGCATTTT
- | - | TRBJ1-1 | TRBV20-1 | CSAPRRQPGNTEAFF | TGCAGTGCCCCGCGCCGACAGCCCGGTAACACTGAAGCTTTCTTT
- | many | TRBJ2-5 | TRBV29-1 | CSVAGSGETQYF | TGCAGCGTCGCCGGAAGTGGAGAGACCCAGTACTTC
- | few | TRBJ2-3 | TRBV6-5 | CASSYSRTTTDTQYF | TGTGCCAGCAGTTACTCTAGAACGACCACAGATACGCAGTATTTT
- | many | TRBJ1-1 | TRBV6-1 | CASSVGPMGTEAFF | TGTGCCAGCAGTGTAGGTCCTATGGGCACTGAAGCTTTCTTT
- | many | TRBJ1-2 | TRBV6-5 | CASSYGNSIGYTF | TGTGCCAGCAGTTACGGCAATTCGATTGGCTACACCTTC
TRBD1 | - | TRBJ1-6 | TRBV20-1 | CSARVGTVYSPLHF | TGCAGTGCTAGAGTGGGGACAGTCTATTCCCCCCTCCACTTT
- | few | TRBJ2-1 | TRBV7-2 | CASSLADLTGSEQFF | TGTGCCAGCAGCTTAGCCGATTTAACAGGGAGTGAGCAGTTCTTC
- | - | TRBJ1-6 | TRBV6-1 | CASSKVGSGNSPLHF | TGTGCCAGCAGTAAAGTCGGGAGCGGGAATTCACCCCTCCACTTT
TRBD2 | few | TRBJ2-2 | TRBV6-5 | CASSSVPGTSGRITGELFF | TGTGCCAGCAGCTCGGTTCCCGGGACTAGCGGGAGGATCACCGGGGAGCTGTTTTTT
- | few | TRBJ2-2 | TRBV6-2/TRBV6-3 | CASSYTPGTGELFF | TGTGCCAGCAGTTACACACCGGGTACCGGGGAGCTGTTTTTT
- | few | TRBJ2-7 | TRBV9 | CASSVEQQGYEQYF | TGTGCCAGCAGCGTGGAGCAACAGGGTTACGAGCAGTACTTC
- | once | TRBJ2-1 | TRBV27 | CANSFSGINGQFF | TGTGCCAACAGTTTCTCGGGGATCAATGGGCAGTTCTTC
- | - | TRBJ2-3 | TRBV29-1 | CSVAATDTQYF | TGCAGCGTTGCGGCCACAGATACGCAGTATTTT
- | - | TRBJ1-4 | TRBV7-9 | CASSLRGGSTNEKLFF | TGTGCCAGCAGCTTAAGGGGCGGTTCAACTAATGAAAAACTGTTTTTT
TRBD1 | many | TRBJ2-7 | TRBV4-2 | CASSQYVSGGFIDEQYF | TGTGCCAGCAGCCAATACGTTTCAGGGGGTTTTATCGACGAGCAGTACTTC
- | - | TRBJ1-4 | TRBV6-5 | CISSSRGVSEELFF | TGTATCAGCAGTTCTCGGGGGGTATCTGAAGAACTGTTTTTT
TRBD2 | - | TRBJ2-7 | TRBV14 | CASSFGLAREQYF | TGTGCCAGCAGCTTCGGACTAGCTCGCGAGCAGTACTTC
TRBD1 | - | TRBJ1-1 | TRBV12-3/TRBV12-4 | CASSSANRQGARAFF | TGTGCCAGCAGTTCAGCAAATAGACAGGGGGCTCGAGCTTTCTTT
- | - | TRBJ1-1 | TRBV7-2 | CASSLWANTEAFF | TGTGCCAGCAGCTTATGGGCGAACACTGAAGCTTTCTTT